These 17 T cell receptor beta chains share one sample of origin, sequenced in a study of cytomegalovirus exposure and HLA in healthy donors. It was with 60 Vbeta and 13 Jbeta primers that the PCR ran. Profiling relied on immunoSEQ multiplex PCR, and the TCRdb table lists in-frame clones only, not all of them. This sample lists 150,000 or so clones; its ten largest clones have around 1.4%. Sequencing was performed on PBMCs. These receptors all come from a woman aged 55-75 years in good health and CMV-seronegative.

V gene TRBV10-2 combines with J gene TRBJ2-3; the match to TRBD1 covers 10 bases. The CDR3 totals 18 residues. The ends lost 7 bases at V and 1 base at J; junction bases unmatched: 14. From germline, CDR1 is WSHSY and CDR2 SAAADI. In DNA form, the CDR3 reads TGCGCCAGCATCCACCCGGGACAGGGGATGAAGTGCACAGATACGCAGTATTTT. It yields the protein CASIHPGQGMKCTDTQYF.

As to this clone: A read error may account for a junction end that differs from germline. The chain couples TRBV5-1 to TRBJ1-1; no definite D call. Per germline, CDR1 SGHRS and CDR2 YFSETQ. The CDR3 consists of 11 residues. The CDR3: CTSSQNTEAFF. The CDR3, as DNA: TGCACCAGCAGCCAGAACACTGAAGCTTTCTTT.

CDR3 residues: CASSVVGWGGDNEQFF. The DNA of the CDR3 is TGTGCCAGCAGCGTAGTTGGGTGGGGGGGAGACAATGAGCAGTTCTTC. The V gene is TRBV9, the J gene TRBJ2-1, with 7 positions matching TRBD2. There are 16 residues in the CDR3. Losses at the gene ends were 0 bases for V and 5 bases for J; bases not matched to a gene: 8. Germline values: CDR1 SGDLS, CDR2 YYNGEE.

V gene TRBV7-2 combines with J gene TRBJ1-2; D is ambiguous. The length of the CDR3 is 13 residues. V was pared by 4 bases and J by 6 bases, with 12 bases between. From germline, CDR1 is SGHTA and CDR2 FQGNSA. The CDR3 coding sequence is TGTGCCAGCAGCTCCCGCGCGGGAAATGGCTACACCTTC. It is translated as CASSSRAGNGYTF.

CDR3 in amino acids: CASSLRTGGRRNQPQHF. In DNA, the CDR3 is TGTGCCAGTAGTCTCCGGACAGGGGGTAGGCGCAATCAGCCCCAGCATTTT. The chain carries TRBV19 and TRBJ1-5; 10 bases are shared with TRBD1. The V gene's germline CDR1 is LNHDA and CDR2 SQIVND (reference sequence). Trimming cost V 5 bases and J 2 bases; bases outside gene matches: 9. This CDR3 contains 17 residues.

This sequence joins TRBV7-9 and TRBJ1-2, with D perhaps TRBD1 (6 bases). CDR3 length equals 13 residues. V was shortened by 2 bases and J by 6 bases, with 10 bases between the two germline ends. Germline CDR1 and CDR2: SEHNR and FQNEAQ (reference sequence). In DNA, the CDR3 is TGTGCCAGCAGCTTACTGACAGGAGATGGCTACACCTTC. Amino acids: CASSLLTGDGYTF.

The chain is built from TRBV7-2 and TRBJ2-7; 10 bases map to TRBD1. Germline CDR1 is SGHTA and CDR2 is FQGNSA. This CDR3 is 14 amino acids long. After removal of 4 bases from V and 3 bases from J, the junction contained 3 bases not matched to a gene. This chain's CDR3 is CASSSRTGGYEQYF. The DNA of the CDR3 is TGTGCCAGCAGCTCTCGGACAGGGGGCTACGAGCAGTACTTC.

The chain recombines TRBV5-8 with TRBJ2-7; possibly TRBD1 for D (5 bases). From germline, CDR1 is SGHTS and CDR2 YDEGEE. V shed 6 bases and J shed 0 bases, with 16 bases lying between them. The CDR3 is 15 residues long. This chain's CDR3 is CASKGRQGSSYEQYF. The CDR3 region has the DNA TGTGCCAGCAAAGGGCGCCAGGGATCCTCCTACGAGCAGTACTTC.

V usage is TRBV6-4 and J usage is TRBJ2-3; 7 positions agree with TRBD1. Trimming at V came to 0 bases and at J to 1 base, leaving 1 base not matched to a gene. CDR1 MRHNA and CDR2 SNTAGT come from the germline V gene. CDR3 length equals 15 residues. The CDR3 loop is CASSDSGQGTDTQYF. In DNA form, the CDR3 reads TGTGCCAGCAGTGACTCCGGACAGGGCACAGATACGCAGTATTTT.

The rearrangement links TRBV5-4 to TRBJ2-3; 7 bases are a match to TRBD2. Looked up from germline, CDR1 is SGHNT and CDR2 is YYREEE (reference sequence). Trimming removed 0 bases from V and 4 bases from J; junction bases left unmatched: 5. The CDR3 is made up of 15 amino acids. The CDR3 spells CASSLAWTSSDTQYF. The CDR3, as DNA: TGTGCCAGCAGCTTGGCCTGGACTAGTTCAGATACGCAGTATTTT.

The rearrangement joins TRBV7-9 to TRBJ2-1; 10 bases fit TRBD2. CDR1 and CDR2 (germline): SEHNR, FQNEAQ (reference sequence). The CDR3 covers 15 residues. The V segment lost 1 base and the J segment 10 bases; nucleotides outside the gene matches: 7. The CDR3 sequence: CASSLDLAGAREQFF. CDR3 in DNA: TGTGCCAGCAGCTTAGATCTAGCGGGAGCAAGGGAGCAGTTCTTC.

The rearrangement uses TRBV29-1 and TRBJ2-1; D uncertain. Looked up from germline, CDR1 is SQVTM and CDR2 is ANQGSEA. The germline V and J ends were trimmed by 4 bases and 8 bases, with 9 bases remaining between them. The CDR3 loop spans 11 amino acids. CDR3 nucleotides: TGCAGCGTTGTACAGCTTGATGAGCAGTTCTTC. Its translation: CSVVQLDEQFF.

The chain is built from TRBV2 and TRBJ2-1, with D hard to call. Trimming pared 8 bases from V and 1 base from J, leaving 6 bases between. Germline V CDR1 and CDR2: SNHLY, FYNNEI. The CDR3 consists of 12 residues. Here the CDR3 DNA reads TGTGCCAGCCGTATTTCCTACAATGAGCAGTTCTTC. It encodes CASRISYNEQFF.

This chain connects TRBV11-2 to TRBJ1-5; unclear D gene. This CDR3 is 14 amino acids long. Deletions cut 2 bases from V and 0 bases from J, with 5 bases between. Germline-derived CDR1 and CDR2 are SGHAT and FQNNGV. CDR3 amino acids: CASSLKSSNQPQHF. The DNA of the CDR3 is TGTGCCAGCAGCTTAAAGAGTAGCAATCAGCCCCAGCATTTT. Drawing the rest from reference TRBV11-2 and TRBJ1-5, the complete variable domain is EAGVAQSPRYKIIEKRQSVAFWCNPISGHATLYWYQQILGQGPKLLIQFQNNGVVDDSQLPKDRFSAERLKGVDSTLKIQPAKLEDSAVYLCASSLKSSNQPQHFGDGTRLSIL.

This rearrangement joins TRBV6-5 to TRBJ2-6; TRBD2 is a possible D gene (6 bases). V lost 2 bases and J 0 bases, leaving 8 bases between the germline ends. From germline, CDR1 is MNHEY and CDR2 SVGAGI. This CDR3 is built from 16 residues. CDR3 amino acids: CASSYTAGSGANVLTF. Here the CDR3 DNA reads TGTGCCAGCAGTTACACAGCGGGCTCTGGGGCCAACGTCCTGACTTTC.

J is TRBJ2-1 and V is TRBV6-4, with TRBD2 identical over 12 bases. The trim removed 6 bases at V and 6 bases at J, leaving 6 bases unmatched. CDR3 length: 15 residues. Per germline, CDR1 MRHNA and CDR2 SNTAGT. CDR3 region: CASSPSGRAGNEQFF. The CDR3 DNA reads TGTGCCAGCAGCCCTAGCGGGAGGGCCGGCAATGAGCAGTTCTTC.

This chain links TRBV5-6 with TRBJ2-5; 7 bases agree with TRBD2. Germline V gene lookup returns CDR1 SGHDT and CDR2 YYEEEE. This CDR3 is built from 14 residues. Germline trimming cut 4 bases from V and 5 bases from J; bases unmatched to any gene: 8. The CDR3 loop is CASSLVGREETQYF. The CDR3 DNA reads TGTGCCAGCAGCCTCGTAGGGAGGGAGGAGACCCAGTACTTC.